The 30 T cell receptor beta chains listed next were all sequenced from one sample in a study of technical replicates of blood from a handful of donors. Generated by immunoSEQ multiplex PCR, the TCRdb table keeps only in-frame clones and is missing some. Of more than 80,000 clones in the sample, approximately 94% are singletons; the top ten hold 0.2% to 0.25%. Sequenced material: T cells isolated from PBMCs. Receptors originate from a human donor in good health.

The chain links TRBV5-8 to TRBJ2-7, with no clear D. CDR1 is SGHTS, CDR2 YDEGEE, per germline. The CDR3 covers 12 residues. Deletions cut 0 bases from V and 5 bases from J, with 6 bases between. The CDR3 nucleotides are TGTGCCAGCAGCTTGGGCGTCGACGAGCAGTACTTC. Encoded protein: CASSLGVDEQYF.

The chain uses TRBV27 and TRBJ1-6; no clear D. Trimming took 7 bases from V and 7 from J, leaving 17 bases between them. CDR1 and CDR2 (germline): MNHEY, SMNVEV (reference sequence). This CDR3 is built from 15 residues. This CDR3 reads CASKWADKANSPLHF. The CDR3 bases are TGTGCCAGCAAGTGGGCAGACAAAGCAAATTCACCCCTCCACTTT.

The genes are TRBV10-3 and TRBJ2-2; D may be TRBD2 (5 bases). The CDR3 is 16 amino acids. CDR1 and CDR2 (germline): ENHRY, SYGVKD. V lost 0 bases to trimming and J lost 6 bases, with 14 bases between them. CDR3 residues: CAISESNGWGAGELFF. In nucleotides, the CDR3 is TGTGCCATCAGTGAGTCGAATGGGTGGGGAGCCGGGGAGCTGTTTTTT.

This chain connects TRBV5-4 to TRBJ2-2; D unresolved. The CDR3 runs 13 residues. Looked up from germline, CDR1 is SGHNT and CDR2 is YYREEE (reference sequence). V gave up 6 bases and J gave up 1 base, with 7 bases separating them. This chain's CDR3 is CASKTLNTGELFF. In DNA, the CDR3 is TGTGCCAGCAAGACACTGAACACCGGGGAGCTGTTTTTT.

The chain is built from TRBV27 and TRBJ2-7, with a tentative D call TRBD1 (5 bases). The CDR3 is 14 amino acids. Trimming left V 1 base short and J 1 base short, with 8 bases between. Germline loops: CDR1 MNHEY, CDR2 SMNVEV (reference sequence). CDR3 loop: CASSLFGASYEQYF. CDR3 in DNA: TGTGCCAGCAGTTTATTTGGGGCTTCCTACGAGCAGTACTTC.

V usage is TRBV10-3 and J usage is TRBJ2-1, with a tentative D call TRBD2 (6 bases). Germline-derived CDR1 and CDR2 are ENHRY and SYGVKD. The CDR3 sequence is 19 residues long. Trimming took off 6 bases at V and 5 bases at J, with 29 bases between the two ends. The CDR3 DNA reads TGTGCCATCAGGTTCTCGGGGACTGGGAATGTAGGGACTCACAATGAGCAGTTCTTC. Translated: CAIRFSGTGNVGTHNEQFF.

The gene calls are TRBV5-1 and TRBJ2-1; a possible D gene is TRBD1 (6 bases). Germline V lookup: CDR1 SGHRS, CDR2 YFSETQ. The V gene lost 3 bases and the J gene lost 6 bases, with 10 bases spanning the gap. This CDR3 has 13 residues. CDR3 protein: CASSSRTANEQFF. The CDR3 nucleotides are TGCGCCAGCAGCTCGCGGACAGCCAATGAGCAGTTCTTC.

The chain uses TRBV2 and TRBJ2-7; 9 bases agree with TRBD1. The germline V gene has CDR1 SNHLY and CDR2 FYNNEI. V shed 5 bases and J 3 bases; nucleotides not matched to a gene: 5. This CDR3 region has 14 residues. CDR3 loop: CASSQQGAGYEQYF. The CDR3 nucleotides read TGTGCCAGCAGTCAACAGGGGGCCGGCTACGAGCAGTACTTC.

The chain employs TRBV5-1 and TRBJ2-1; 8 bases line up with TRBD1. The CDR3 has 15 amino acids. From germline, CDR1 is SGHRS and CDR2 YFSETQ. J gave up 5 bases and V 0 bases, and 4 bases lay outside the gene matches. DNA for the CDR3: TGCGCCAGCAGCTTGGGTGGGACAGGTCACAATGAGCAGTTCTTC. The encoded protein is CASSLGGTGHNEQFF.

The chain recombines TRBV27 with TRBJ1-2, with D possibly TRBD1 on 5 matching bases. The CDR3 is 15 residues long. The V end was cut by 3 bases, the J end by 4 bases, with 15 bases between. CDR1 and CDR2 from the germline V gene are MNHEY and SMNVEV (reference sequence). CDR3 DNA sequence: TGTGCCAGCAGTTTCATCCGGGCAGGGTTCTATGGCTACACCTTC. The encoded protein is CASSFIRAGFYGYTF.

This sequence joins TRBV7-3 and TRBJ2-1, with 7 positions matching TRBD1. CDR1 is SGHTA, CDR2 FQGTGA, per germline. CDR3 size: 14 residues. V lost 5 bases, J lost 3 bases, and 4 bases stayed unmatched. CDR3 region: CASSLGGYYNEQFF. The DNA for the CDR3 is TGTGCCAGCAGCCTAGGGGGCTACTACAATGAGCAGTTCTTC.

The gene calls are TRBV9 and TRBJ2-3; D perhaps matches TRBD2 (6 bases). CDR1 and CDR2 (germline): SGDLS, YYNGEE. V gave up 4 bases and J gave up 0 bases, with 15 bases separating them. There are 16 residues in the CDR3. CDR3 nucleotide sequence: TGTGCCAGCAGCCCCCTAGTTAGCGGTAGCACAGATACGCAGTATTTT. Translation gives CASSPLVSGSTDTQYF. The full variable domain, completed using reference TRBV9 and TRBJ2-3, is DSGVTQTPKHLITATGQRVTLRCSPRSGDLSVYWYQQSLDQGLQFLIQYYNGEERAKGNILERFSAQQFPDLHSELNLSSLELGDSALYFCASSPLVSGSTDTQYFGPGTRLTVL.

This chain joins TRBV9 and TRBJ2-1; maybe TRBD2 (6 bases). The CDR3 runs 16 residues. The germline V gene has CDR1 SGDLS and CDR2 YYNGEE. V was cut by 0 bases and J by 5 bases, with 15 bases left in between. CDR3 nucleotide sequence: TGTGCCAGCAGCGTAGCGGACTACTGGCGAGACAATGAGCAGTTCTTC. Its protein product is CASSVADYWRDNEQFF.

The V gene is TRBV19, the J gene TRBJ2-2; D remains unclear. Germline CDR1 and CDR2: LNHDA and SQIVND (reference sequence). Trimming left V 6 bases short and J 6 bases short, with 17 bases between. There are 15 residues in the CDR3. The DNA of the CDR3 is TGTGCCAGTAGCCGACAAATTCAGTCGCCCGGGGAGCTGTTTTTT. This sequence encodes CASSRQIQSPGELFF.

Here the CDR3 reads CASGRGIDQTQYF. The CDR3 coding sequence is TGTGCCAGTGGACGGGGGATCGACCAGACCCAGTACTTC. This chain links TRBV11-2 with TRBJ2-5, with D possibly matching TRBD2 (6 bases). Trimming cost V 9 bases and J 6 bases, with 17 bases left between them. CDR1 is SGHAT and CDR2 is FQNNGV in the germline V gene. The CDR3 sequence is 13 residues long.

The V and J genes are TRBV6-5 and TRBJ2-7; TRBD1 matches at 9 bases. The CDR3 is made up of 13 amino acids. Germline V gene sequence: CDR1 MNHEY, CDR2 SVGAGI. V dropped 5 bases and J dropped 7; count of bases not matched to a gene: 6. DNA for the CDR3: TGTGCCAGCAGTCCTGGACAGGGGTGGGAGCAGTACTTC. Translating gives CASSPGQGWEQYF.

CDR3 in DNA: TGTGCCAGCAGCTTAGCGGGCCAGGGAGGACGACAGCCCCAGCATTTT. The encoded protein is CASSLAGQGGRQPQHF. The chain employs TRBV7-9 and TRBJ1-5, with D possibly being TRBD1 (5 bases). Germline V gene sequence: CDR1 SEHNR, CDR2 FQNEAQ (reference sequence). There are 16 residues in the CDR3. With 0 bases removed from V and 7 bases from J, the gap between germline ends came to 16 bases.

This chain links TRBV14 with TRBJ1-3, with D maybe TRBD1 (5 bases). With 2 bases removed from V and 8 bases from J, the gap between germline ends came to 13 bases. The germline V gene has CDR1 SGHDN and CDR2 FVKESK. The CDR3 runs 14 residues. The CDR3 sequence is CASSQLTVPYTIYF. In DNA, the CDR3 is TGTGCCAGCAGCCAATTGACAGTTCCCTACACCATATATTTT.

This chain links TRBV7-8 with TRBJ1-5; 9 bases line up with TRBD1. CDR1 and CDR2 from the germline V gene are SGHVS and FQNEAQ. The CDR3 sequence is 17 residues long. V shed 4 bases, J shed 3 bases, and the junction held 10 bases outside the gene matches. The CDR3 nucleotides are TGTGCCAGCAGCTCCGGGGGACAGGGAGCAGACAATCAGCCCCAGCATTTT. Protein product: CASSSGGQGADNQPQHF.

Note on this clone: At one end, the junction sequence differs from germline, possibly due to a read error. The rearrangement joins TRBV30 to TRBJ2-2; 11 bases are shared with TRBD2. From germline, CDR1 is GTSNPN and CDR2 SVGIG (reference sequence). CDR3 length: 11 residues. The CDR3 spells CAWTSGGKRKF. Here the CDR3 DNA reads TGTGCCTGGACTAGCGGGGGGAAAAGAAAGTTT.

This clone is a singleton in its sample. The chain's CDR3 is CASKRGDSGNTIYF. The CDR3 DNA sequence: TGTGCCAGTAAGCGCGGGGACTCTGGAAACACCATATATTTT. This chain joins TRBV19 and TRBJ1-3; D call uncertain. This CDR3 has 14 residues. The V and J ends lost 7 bases and 0 bases respectively, with 10 bases between them. Germline V lookup: CDR1 LNHDA, CDR2 SQIVND (reference sequence).

The chain recombines TRBV15 with TRBJ2-7; D is possibly TRBD1 (5 bases). CDR3 length: 16 residues. Trimming took off 1 base at V and 1 base at J, with 14 bases between the two ends. Germline values: CDR1 LNHNV, CDR2 YYDKDF (reference sequence). The CDR3 nucleotides are TGTGCCACCAGCAGAGGAAGGCTTACAGGTTCCTACGAGCAGTACTTC. This translates into CATSRGRLTGSYEQYF.

As concerns this clone: One end of the junction is discordant with germline, which a read error may explain. The rearrangement joins TRBV7-7 to TRBJ2-2; no clear D gene. This CDR3 is built from 12 residues. CDR1 SSHAT and CDR2 FNYEAQ come from the germline V gene (reference sequence). CDR3 nucleotide sequence: TGTGCTAGCAGCCAGTGGAGCGGGGAGCTGTTTTTT. The encoded protein is CASSQWSGELFF.

The chain has TRBV10-3 and TRBJ1-6; D perhaps matches TRBD1 (5 bases). The germline V gene encodes CDR1 ENHRY and CDR2 SYGVKD. Trimming cost V 3 bases and J 6 bases, with 18 bases left between them. There are 17 residues in the CDR3. In DNA form, the CDR3 reads TGTGCCATCAGTGATAGGGCCCGCGGGGGATTTAATTCACCCCTCCACTTT. This encodes CAISDRARGGFNSPLHF.

This chain joins TRBV28 and TRBJ1-2, with a weak D call TRBD1 (6 bases). Trimming left V 4 bases short and J 2 bases short, with 14 bases between. CDR1 and CDR2 (germline): MDHEN, SYDVKM. This CDR3 region has 15 residues. CDR3 nucleotide sequence: TGTGCCAGCAGTTCATACAGGGTTAAGAACTATGGCTACACCTTC. Residues: CASSSYRVKNYGYTF.

The rearrangement joins TRBV28 to TRBJ2-6; TRBD2 aligns across 7 bases. The CDR3 loop spans 14 amino acids. CDR1 and CDR2 (germline): MDHEN, SYDVKM. This CDR3 is CAHREASGANVLTF. CDR3 DNA sequence: TGTGCTCATCGGGAGGCCTCTGGGGCCAACGTCCTGACTTTC. The complete variable domain, with remaining parts taken from reference TRBV28 and TRBJ2-6, reads DVKVTQSSRYLVKRTGEKVFLECVQDMDHENMFWYRQDPGLGLRLIYFSYDVKMKEKGDIPEGYSVSREKKERFSLILESASTNQTSMYLCAHREASGANVLTFGAGSRLTVL.

The V and J genes are TRBV28 and TRBJ1-2; 8 bases are a match to TRBD1. The CDR3 has 14 amino acids. Per germline, CDR1 MDHEN and CDR2 SYDVKM. The ends lost 5 bases at V and 7 bases at J; junction bases unmatched: 9. The CDR3 coding sequence is TGTGCCAGCAGTGTAACAGGGGGGACGTTTGGCTACACCTTC. It specifies CASSVTGGTFGYTF.

J is TRBJ2-5 and V is TRBV5-1, with D possibly being TRBD1 (5 bases). The CDR3 is 15 residues long. Germline CDR1 is SGHRS and CDR2 is YFSETQ. The V end was cut by 7 bases, the J end by 2 bases, with 18 bases between. The CDR3 is CASSPWGQGQETQYF. As DNA, the CDR3 is TGCGCCAGCTCCCCGTGGGGCCAAGGGCAAGAGACCCAGTACTTC.

This clone was counted a single time. J is TRBJ1-4 and V is TRBV14, with no clear D. The V gene lost 2 bases and the J gene lost 8 bases, with 12 bases spanning the gap. The CDR3 spans 14 residues. The germline V gene has CDR1 SGHDN and CDR2 FVKESK. CDR3 in amino acids: CASSQLGLEEKLFF. CDR3 coding DNA: TGTGCCAGCAGCCAACTAGGTTTGGAAGAAAAACTGTTTTTT.

The V gene is TRBV19, the J gene TRBJ2-3, with 7 bases identical to TRBD1. The ends lost 9 bases at V and 0 bases at J; junction bases unmatched: 6. The CDR3 spans 14 residues. The germline CDR1 and CDR2 sequences are LNHDA and SQIVND (reference sequence). The CDR3 DNA is TGTGCCAGCCGACGACAGGGCAGCACAGATACGCAGTATTTT. Translation gives CASRRQGSTDTQYF.